A single sample gave rise to the 30 T cell receptor beta chains below, sequenced in a study of PD-L1 blockade in urothelial cancer. Time point of the sample: pretreatment peripheral blood. Sequencing was performed with immunoSEQ multiplex PCR; in TCRdb, only in-frame clones are kept and a portion is missing. The sample contains almost 90,000 clones, less than 90% of which appear only once. The sequencing here drew on PBMCs, taken around atezolizumab (anti-PD-L1) treatment. The receptors were gathered from a man in his sixties with urothelial cancer.

The chain uses TRBV27 and TRBJ1-2; 9 bases line up with TRBD1. There are 15 residues in the CDR3. From germline, CDR1 is MNHEY and CDR2 SMNVEV (reference sequence). J lost 0 bases, V lost 5 bases, and 4 bases had no gene match. The CDR3 is CASSPRDRANYGYTF. CDR3 in DNA: TGTGCCAGCAGTCCCCGGGACAGGGCTAACTATGGCTACACCTTC.

The rearrangement uses TRBV9 and TRBJ2-5; TRBD2 aligns across 8 bases. Trimming took 3 bases from V and 0 from J; bases not matched to a gene: 7. CDR3 length: 16 amino acids. Germline V CDR1 and CDR2: SGDLS, YYNGEE. CDR3 amino acids: CASSALGAGDQETQYF. In DNA, the CDR3 is TGTGCCAGCAGCGCTCTAGGAGCGGGGGACCAAGAGACCCAGTACTTC.

This rearrangement joins TRBV18 to TRBJ2-7, with a weak D call TRBD1 (5 bases). This CDR3 is 13 amino acids long. Germline V gives CDR1 KGHSH, CDR2 LQKENI. Trimming took 5 bases from V and 7 from J, leaving 15 bases between them. For the CDR3, the DNA is TGTGCCAGCTCAGCCAGGGCTCAGGAGGAGCAGTACTTC. It translates to CASSARAQEEQYF.

The chain combines TRBV7-8 with TRBJ1-3, with 7 bases matching TRBD1. The CDR3 extends over 13 amino acids. The V segment lost 4 bases and the J segment 4 bases; nucleotides outside the gene matches: 1. Germline CDR1 is SGHVS and CDR2 is FQNEAQ. The CDR3 DNA sequence: TGTGCCAGCAGCTGGACAGGAGGAAACACCATATATTTT. It translates to CASSWTGGNTIYF.

This clone was seen more than once but under ten times. The J gene is TRBJ1-4, the V gene TRBV4-3; 9 bases match TRBD1. The CDR3 is made up of 17 amino acids. V shed 1 base, J shed 4 bases, and the junction held 7 bases outside the gene matches. The germline V gene encodes CDR1 LGHNA and CDR2 YSLEER. The chain's CDR3 is CASSQGTGQGYNEKLFF. The DNA for the CDR3 is TGCGCCAGCAGCCAAGGTACCGGACAGGGGTATAATGAAAAACTGTTTTTT.

This clone has a handful of counts. J is TRBJ1-3 and V is TRBV29-1; 9 positions match TRBD1. CDR3 length: 16 residues. With 2 bases clipped from V and 4 bases from J, the junction kept 9 bases outside the gene matches. Germline V gene sequence: CDR1 SQVTM, CDR2 ANQGSEA. The CDR3 sequence: CSVESRTGAGGNTIYF. DNA of the CDR3: TGCAGCGTTGAATCCAGGACAGGGGCTGGGGGAAACACCATATATTTT.

The J gene is TRBJ2-5, the V gene TRBV14; 7 bases map to TRBD1. The CDR3 is made up of 15 amino acids. Germline assignment: CDR1 SGHDN and CDR2 FVKESK. Trimming cost V 5 bases and J 2 bases; bases outside gene matches: 8. In DNA, the CDR3 is TGTGCCAGCAGCTACAGGGGTGCCCAACAAGAGACCCAGTACTTC. This codes for CASSYRGAQQETQYF.

This clone was recorded only once. This sequence joins TRBV4-1 and TRBJ2-3; 9 nucleotides align to TRBD1. V lost 1 base, J lost 9 bases, and 8 bases stayed unmatched. This CDR3 has 15 residues. CDR1 and CDR2 from the germline V gene are MGHRA and YSYEKL. CDR3 in DNA: TGCGCCAGCAGCCAAGGGACAGGGGAACGTCGAACGCAGTATTTT. It yields the protein CASSQGTGERRTQYF.

V usage is TRBV28 and J usage is TRBJ1-6; D possibly corresponds to TRBD1 (6 bases). This CDR3 comprises 13 residues. Germline CDR1 and CDR2: MDHEN and SYDVKM. V shed 6 bases and J shed 9 bases, with 12 bases lying between them. The CDR3 bases are TGTGCCAGCAGAGGGACATCCTCTTCACCCCTCCACTTT. Encoded protein: CASRGTSSSPLHF.

This clone was detected a few times. V gene TRBV19 combines with J gene TRBJ1-2; maybe TRBD1 (6 bases). CDR1 is LNHDA and CDR2 is SQIVND in the germline V gene (reference sequence). V lost 2 bases and J lost 2, with 6 bases in between. CDR3 size: 13 residues. The CDR3 loop is CASSIQGNYGYTF. Here the CDR3 DNA reads TGTGCCAGTAGTATACAGGGGAACTATGGCTACACCTTC.

The V call is TRBV5-5, the J call TRBJ1-4, with 9 bases identical to TRBD1. Germline V lookup: CDR1 SGHKS, CDR2 YYEKEE (reference sequence). The CDR3 length is 15 residues. With 3 bases clipped from V and 10 bases from J, the junction kept 10 bases outside the gene matches. CDR3 sequence reads: CASSWTGTGNGKLFF. The CDR3 region has the DNA TGTGCCAGCAGCTGGACCGGGACAGGGAACGGAAAACTGTTTTTT.

The rearrangement uses TRBV19 and TRBJ1-1; D unclear. The V end lost 3 bases, the J end lost 1 base, and 9 bases lay between the germline ends. Germline values: CDR1 LNHDA, CDR2 SQIVND (reference sequence). The CDR3 totals 14 residues. CDR3: CASSILSRNTEAFF. CDR3 DNA: TGTGCCAGTAGTATTTTGAGTAGGAACACTGAAGCTTTCTTT.

The chain carries TRBV11-2 and TRBJ2-3; 11 positions match TRBD2. The CDR3 has 16 residues. In germline, CDR1 is SGHAT, CDR2 FQNNGV. Unmatched junction bases numbered 4, after V lost 3 bases and J lost 2 bases. CDR3 coding DNA: TGTGCCAGCAGCTTCACTAGCGGGGGTATCACAGATACGCAGTATTTT. It yields the protein CASSFTSGGITDTQYF.

This chain connects TRBV27 to TRBJ2-2; TRBD1 matches 8 bases. Germline V gene lookup returns CDR1 MNHEY and CDR2 SMNVEV (reference sequence). The J segment lost 3 bases and the V segment lost 5 bases, leaving 14 bases of the junction unmatched. This CDR3 contains 18 residues. DNA for the CDR3: TGTGCCAGCAGTGGAAGAGGTTCAGGGGGCCTGGACACCGGGGAGCTGTTTTTT. This sequence encodes CASSGRGSGGLDTGELFF.

The chain employs TRBV19 and TRBJ1-4; D unclear. Trimming removed 5 bases from V and 3 bases from J, with 10 bases in between. The CDR3 has 14 residues. CDR1 is LNHDA, CDR2 SQIVND, per germline (reference sequence). CDR3 in DNA: TGTGCCAGTAGTGGGCGTGTCCCTAATGAAAAACTGTTTTTT. It yields the protein CASSGRVPNEKLFF.

This clone appeared once. The CDR3 is CASSLSRQGRESGELFF. DNA for the CDR3: TGTGCCAGCAGCCTCAGTCGGCAGGGAAGAGAGTCCGGGGAGCTGTTTTTT. The chain combines TRBV7-9 with TRBJ2-2, with D perhaps TRBD1 (5 bases). The CDR3 has 17 amino acids. CDR1 and CDR2 (germline): SEHNR, FQNEAQ (reference sequence). Trimming took off 5 bases at V and 6 bases at J, with 22 bases between the two ends.

The chain carries TRBV4-1 and TRBJ2-1, with 8 bases matching TRBD2. Germline CDR1 reads MGHRA; CDR2 reads YSYEKL. J lost 5 bases, V lost 2 bases, and 5 bases had no gene match. The CDR3 contains 15 residues. The CDR3 bases are TGCGCCAGCAGCCAACGACGGCGGGGGGACAATGAGCAGTTCTTC. It codes for CASSQRRRGDNEQFF.

The rearrangement joins TRBV28 to TRBJ2-6, with D perhaps matching TRBD1 (6 bases). V was clipped by 10 bases and J by 2 bases, with 9 bases between them. CDR1 is MDHEN and CDR2 is SYDVKM in the germline V gene. The CDR3 runs 13 residues. The CDR3 DNA follows: TGTGCCACCTCAGGGGCTGGGGCCAACGTCCTGACTTTC. Its protein is CATSGAGANVLTF.

V usage is TRBV5-6 and J usage is TRBJ1-2; 10 nucleotides line up with TRBD1. The length of the CDR3 is 15 residues. Germline V CDR1 and CDR2: SGHDT, YYEEEE. Unmatched junction bases numbered 9, after V lost 5 bases and J lost 5 bases. CDR3 in amino acids: CASSYSGTGVYGYTF. The CDR3 DNA reads as TGTGCCAGCAGTTACTCCGGGACAGGGGTTTATGGCTACACCTTC.

The rearrangement uses TRBV2 and TRBJ2-2; weak D call: TRBD2 (6 bases). From germline, CDR1 is SNHLY and CDR2 FYNNEI. V was shortened by 6 bases and J by 7 bases, with 18 bases between the two germline ends. This CDR3 is built from 15 residues. CDR3 protein: CASRRDFLEGGELFF. DNA for the CDR3: TGTGCCAGCAGGAGGGACTTCCTGGAAGGCGGGGAGCTGTTTTTT.

This sequence joins TRBV4-1 and TRBJ2-2; 8 bases are a match to TRBD1. J gave up 3 bases and V 4 bases, and 4 bases lay outside the gene matches. The CDR3 covers 15 residues. Germline CDR1 reads MGHRA; CDR2 reads YSYEKL. The CDR3 DNA follows: TGCGCCAGCAGCCCAGGGGGCCGAGACACCGGGGAGCTGTTTTTT. It encodes CASSPGGRDTGELFF.

The V and J genes are TRBV14 and TRBJ2-5; 14 bases align to TRBD2. The CDR3 runs 17 residues. V shed 4 bases and J 4 bases; nucleotides not matched to a gene: 8. Per germline, CDR1 SGHDN and CDR2 FVKESK. In nucleotides, the CDR3 is TGTGCCAGCAGCCGACTAGCGGGGGGGCAAAGTCGAGAGACCCAGTACTTC. Its protein product is CASSRLAGGQSRETQYF.

This chain connects TRBV5-6 to TRBJ2-7; D gene unclear. The CDR3 sequence is 14 residues long. Per the germline V gene, CDR1 is SGHDT and CDR2 is YYEEEE. Trimming took 2 bases from V and 8 from J, leaving 17 bases between them. The CDR3 sequence: CASSLNGRSTQQYF. The CDR3 DNA reads as TGTGCCAGCAGCTTAAATGGCCGATCAACCCAGCAGTACTTC.

The chain links TRBV6-5 to TRBJ2-7; no reliable D call. The germline gives CDR1 MNHEY, CDR2 SVGAGI. CDR3 size: 16 residues. V was shortened by 2 bases and J by 6 bases, with 20 bases between the two germline ends. The CDR3, as DNA: TGTGCCAGCAGTTACAATATCGGTTTGGCAGGCCCCGAGCAGTACTTC. This sequence encodes CASSYNIGLAGPEQYF.

J is TRBJ2-5 and V is TRBV15; TRBD1 aligns across 10 bases. The length of the CDR3 is 15 residues. Germline values: CDR1 LNHNV, CDR2 YYDKDF (reference sequence). Losses at the gene ends were 2 bases for V and 5 bases for J; bases not matched to a gene: 5. The CDR3 protein is CATSRRSGQGETQYF. The DNA of the CDR3 is TGTGCCACCAGCAGAAGATCGGGACAGGGGGAGACCCAGTACTTC. Full variable domain (remainder filled in from reference TRBV15 and TRBJ2-5): DAMVIQNPRYQVTQFGKPVTLSCSQTLNHNVMYWYQQKSSQAPKLLFHYYDKDFNNEADTPDNFQSRRPNTSFCFLDIRSPGLGDTAMYLCATSRRSGQGETQYFGPGTRLLVL.

V gene TRBV28 combines with J gene TRBJ2-7, with TRBD2 as a possible D gene (7 bases). From germline, CDR1 is MDHEN and CDR2 SYDVKM. V was pared by 5 bases and J by 4 bases, with 18 bases between. This CDR3 is built from 15 residues. The CDR3 sequence: CASSPSGTIRYEQYF. The CDR3 nucleotides are TGTGCCAGCAGTCCAAGCGGGACAATAAGGTACGAGCAGTACTTC.

This chain uses TRBV20-1 with TRBJ1-4; no clear D. The CDR3 sequence is 11 residues long. Germline CDR1 reads DFQATT; CDR2 reads SNEGSKA (reference sequence). The V end was cut by 6 bases, the J end by 8 bases, with 10 bases between. The CDR3 loop is CSAPSGEKLFF. The CDR3 bases are TGCAGTGCCCCTAGCGGGGAAAAACTGTTTTTT.

The J gene is TRBJ2-3, the V gene TRBV19; 7 bases are shared with TRBD2. Germline CDR1 is LNHDA and CDR2 is SQIVND (reference sequence). The CDR3 totals 15 residues. Trimming at V came to 7 bases and at J to 5 bases, leaving 12 bases not matched to a gene. The CDR3 spells CASTTGSSGGDTQYF. The CDR3 DNA sequence: TGTGCCAGTACCACCGGTTCGTCGGGGGGAGATACGCAGTATTTT.

The V and J genes are TRBV19 and TRBJ2-1; 9 bases match TRBD2. This CDR3 comprises 17 residues. Germline CDR1 reads LNHDA; CDR2 reads SQIVND (reference sequence). The V segment lost 1 base and the J segment 6 bases; nucleotides outside the gene matches: 10. The CDR3 is CASSIGGSGGRSNEQFF. The CDR3, as DNA: TGTGCCAGTAGTATAGGAGGTAGCGGGGGCCGGAGCAATGAGCAGTTCTTC.

V gene TRBV28 combines with J gene TRBJ2-5, with 14 positions matching TRBD2. V was pared by 5 bases and J by 6 bases, with 5 bases of the junction left unmatched. Germline lookup yields CDR1 MDHEN and CDR2 SYDVKM. The CDR3 has 15 amino acids. The chain's CDR3 is CASSLWTSGRKTQYF. CDR3 coding DNA: TGTGCCAGCAGTCTTTGGACTAGCGGGAGGAAGACCCAGTACTTC.